This T cell receptor beta chain was profiled in a study of cytomegalovirus exposure and HLA in healthy donors. Study results and caveats: According to an earlier analysis, most TCR beta V segments yielded productive rearrangements about 87% or about 30% of the time. When analyzed later, a missense DCLRE1C variant was found to be linked to TCR beta V- and J-gene trimming.

CDR3 length equals 13 residues. J lost 4 bases, V lost 4 bases, and 4 bases had no gene match. CDR1 is SGHNT and CDR2 is YYREEE in the germline V gene (reference sequence). The table lists this clone with a count of one. Its antigen remains unknown. Amplification used 60 Vbeta primers and 13 Jbeta primers. Profiled with immunoSEQ multiplex PCR; TCRdb holds only in-frame clones, not every one. The data contain roughly 180,000 clones, just under 80% of them singletons. Sequencing was carried out using PBMCs. The V and J genes are TRBV5-4 and TRBJ1-2; 7 nucleotides line up with TRBD1. The TCR comes from a man in his thirties or forties in good health and CMV-seronegative. As DNA, the CDR3 is TGTGCCAGCAGCCGGGACAGCTCCTATGGCTACACCTTC. Translated: CASSRDSSYGYTF.